The 17 T cell receptor beta chains below were found in one sample sequenced in a study of T cell changes during pregnancy in multiple sclerosis. Clones were read by immunoSEQ multiplex PCR, and TCRdb kept only the in-frame ones, dropping some. The sample holds tens of thousands of clones, around 90% seen once. The sample in question was CD4+ T cells from peripheral blood mononuclear cells, obtained in the second trimester of pregnancy. The origin of the receptors is a female donor in good health, enrolled as a control in a pregnancy study.

The chain combines TRBV18 with TRBJ2-7, with TRBD1 matching 9 bases. Trimming cost V 3 bases and J 4 bases; bases outside gene matches: 7. CDR3 size: 15 residues. Germline-derived CDR1 and CDR2 are KGHSH and LQKENI. CDR3 protein: CASSPRQGVSYEQYF. The CDR3 DNA reads TGTGCCAGCTCACCTAGACAGGGGGTCTCATACGAGCAGTACTTC.

This chain uses TRBV6-1 with TRBJ1-2; tentatively, D is TRBD1 (5 bases). The germline gives CDR1 MNHNS, CDR2 SASEGT. This CDR3 region has 13 residues. V was cut by 1 base and J by 5 bases, with 8 bases left in between. In nucleotides, the CDR3 is TGTGCCAGCAGTGAAGGACAGACATATGGCTACACCTTC. Residues: CASSEGQTYGYTF.

The V call is TRBV29-1, the J call TRBJ2-4; no firm D call. V was shortened by 6 bases and J by 4 bases, with 7 bases between the two germline ends. Germline V lookup: CDR1 SQVTM, CDR2 ANQGSEA. This CDR3 region has 11 residues. The CDR3 region has the DNA TGCAGCGTGGAGATAAAAAACATTCAGTACTTC. Amino acid sequence: CSVEIKNIQYF.

This chain connects TRBV11-2 to TRBJ2-7; 7 positions agree with TRBD2. The CDR3 covers 16 residues. Losses at the gene ends were 5 bases for V and 2 bases for J; bases not matched to a gene: 12. Germline loops: CDR1 SGHAT, CDR2 FQNNGV. Here the CDR3 DNA reads TGTGCCAGCAGCCGCGGGGAGCAGGCGGGAGCCTACGAGCAGTACTTC. Residues: CASSRGEQAGAYEQYF. The variable domain in full, with the rest retrieved from reference TRBV11-2 and TRBJ2-7, is EAGVAQSPRYKIIEKRQSVAFWCNPISGHATLYWYQQILGQGPKLLIQFQNNGVVDDSQLPKDRFSAERLKGVDSTLKIQPAKLEDSAVYLCASSRGEQAGAYEQYFGPGTRLTVT.

The table lists this clone with a count of one. V gene TRBV6-1 combines with J gene TRBJ2-7, with 8 bases fitting TRBD2. CDR3 length: 15 amino acids. Germline-derived CDR1 and CDR2 are MNHNS and SASEGT. Trimming removed 7 bases from V and 0 bases from J; junction bases left unmatched: 8. The CDR3 coding sequence is TGTGCCAGCACCTCGGAGGGGACTAGCTCCTACGAGCAGTACTTC. It is translated as CASTSEGTSSYEQYF.

The chain couples TRBV12-5 to TRBJ1-2, with D hard to call. This CDR3 comprises 13 residues. Germline values: CDR1 LGHNT, CDR2 FRNRAP. V was trimmed by 3 bases and J by 11 bases, leaving 16 bases between them. The CDR3 DNA is TGTGCTAGTGGTTTCGGTCCCGACTCCCTTTACACCTTC. The encoded protein is CASGFGPDSLYTF.

The V call is TRBV6-6, the J call TRBJ2-1; 8 bases are a match to TRBD2. Losses at the gene ends were 5 bases for V and 3 bases for J; bases not matched to a gene: 3. CDR1 is MNHNY and CDR2 is SVGAGI in the germline V gene (reference sequence). The CDR3 consists of 14 residues. The CDR3 DNA follows: TGTGCCAGCAGTCGGGAGGGCGTCTACAATGAGCAGTTCTTC. Protein: CASSREGVYNEQFF.

The V call is TRBV6-6, the J call TRBJ2-3, with TRBD2 matching over 8 bases. This CDR3 contains 14 residues. The V gene's germline CDR1 is MNHNY and CDR2 SVGAGI (reference sequence). With V trimmed by 5 bases and J by 6 bases, 7 bases remained unmatched. CDR3 DNA sequence: TGTGCCAGCAGTAGAGCGGGAGTTGGTGATACGCAGTATTTT. Translating gives CASSRAGVGDTQYF.

The V gene is TRBV5-1, the J gene TRBJ2-1; TRBD2 aligns across 7 bases. CDR1 is SGHRS, CDR2 YFSETQ, per germline. Trimming cost V 4 bases and J 5 bases; bases outside gene matches: 6. The CDR3 contains 14 residues. The CDR3 here is CASSPGTKDNEQFF. CDR3 DNA sequence: TGCGCCAGCAGCCCGGGGACTAAAGACAATGAGCAGTTCTTC.

The chain links TRBV5-4 to TRBJ2-7; 9 positions match TRBD1. Per the germline V gene, CDR1 is SGHNT and CDR2 is YYREEE (reference sequence). CDR3 size: 19 residues. V shed 9 bases and J 3 bases; nucleotides not matched to a gene: 25. CDR3: CATRPEPRQGVSSRYEQYF. CDR3 nucleotides: TGTGCCACACGGCCGGAGCCCCGACAGGGGGTAAGTTCCCGCTACGAGCAGTACTTC.

V usage is TRBV18 and J usage is TRBJ2-5, with a weak D call TRBD1 (6 bases). Per germline, CDR1 KGHSH and CDR2 LQKENI. This CDR3 contains 13 residues. V was clipped by 4 bases and J by 0 bases, with 6 bases between them. This CDR3 is CASSQGDQETQYF. In DNA, the CDR3 is TGTGCCAGCTCACAGGGGGACCAAGAGACCCAGTACTTC.

The chain has TRBV5-1 and TRBJ1-1, with D possibly TRBD1 on 5 matching bases. Trimming took 2 bases from V and 3 from J, leaving 11 bases between them. CDR3 length equals 14 residues. In germline, CDR1 is SGHRS, CDR2 YFSETQ. The CDR3 is CASSFSGGDTEAFF. CDR3 coding DNA: TGCGCCAGCAGCTTCTCGGGGGGAGACACTGAAGCTTTCTTT.

The chain employs TRBV19 and TRBJ2-2, with D perhaps matching TRBD2 (6 bases). The V end lost 5 bases, the J end lost 6 bases, and 13 bases lay between the germline ends. There are 14 residues in the CDR3. CDR1 and CDR2 (germline): LNHDA, SQIVND (reference sequence). The CDR3 coding sequence is TGTGCCAGTAGTCGGTGGGAGGTGCCCGGGGAGCTGTTTTTT. This codes for CASSRWEVPGELFF. The variable domain in full, with the rest retrieved from reference TRBV19 and TRBJ2-2, is DGGITQSPKYLFRKEGQNVTLSCEQNLNHDAMYWYRQDPGQGLRLIYYSQIVNDFQKGDIAEGYSVSREKKESFPLTVTSAQKNPTAFYLCASSRWEVPGELFFGEGSRLTVL.

This chain uses TRBV7-8 with TRBJ1-1, with 8 bases lining up with TRBD1. After removal of 6 bases from V and 11 bases from J, the junction contained 14 bases not matched to a gene. Germline CDR1 and CDR2: SGHVS and FQNEAQ. The CDR3 has 14 amino acids. CDR3 coding DNA: TGTGCCAGCAGAGAAGACAGGGGCCACATGAAGGCTTTCTTT. This encodes CASREDRGHMKAFF.

The V and J genes are TRBV4-1 and TRBJ2-3; 9 nucleotides match TRBD2. From germline, CDR1 is MGHRA and CDR2 YSYEKL. The length of the CDR3 is 18 residues. Losses at the gene ends were 5 bases for V and 1 base for J; bases not matched to a gene: 13. CDR3 coding DNA: TGCGCCAGCAGCGCCCTGAAGCTGCGGGGGGGAGGCACAGATACGCAGTATTTT. This codes for CASSALKLRGGGTDTQYF.

The chain recombines TRBV27 with TRBJ2-1; D is ambiguous. Germline assignment: CDR1 MNHEY and CDR2 SMNVEV (reference sequence). This CDR3 contains 12 residues. Trimming shortened V by 7 bases and J by 9 bases, and 13 bases separated the two germline ends. The CDR3: CASMRRGSEQFF. CDR3 nucleotides: TGTGCCAGCATGAGAAGAGGCTCTGAGCAGTTCTTC.

The genes are TRBV2 and TRBJ2-3; D possibly corresponds to TRBD2 (6 bases). The CDR3 has 17 amino acids. The germline V gene has CDR1 SNHLY and CDR2 FYNNEI. V lost 7 bases to trimming and J lost 2 bases, with 22 bases between them. This CDR3 is CASTPGVSSGVTDTQYF. The CDR3 DNA sequence: TGTGCCAGCACCCCGGGGGTTTCGAGCGGAGTCACAGATACGCAGTATTTT.